The rows below give T cell receptor beta chains drawn from one sample of a study of T cells in Graves' hyperthyroidism and ophthalmopathy. One entry per CDR3 protein, called by TCRdb with MiXCR from the multiplex PCR reads. The data hold about 710,000 distinct CDR3 sequences, with around 15% observed a single time. Sequencing used blood. The receptors derive from a man aged 18 to 35 with Graves' hyperthyroidism. Both conserved end residues are part of each CDR3. A D gene is named only where the DNA matches it firmly. Some rows mark clone size as missing; the rest say once, few, many or name a class of expanded clone.

clone size,J gene,D gene,V gene,CDR3 DNA,CDR3 protein
many,TRBJ1-1,NA,TRBV7-3,TGTGCCAGCAGTTTAGACAGGAACACTGAAGCTTTCTTT,CASSLDRNTEAFF
many,TRBJ2-6,NA,TRBV19,TGTGCCAGTAGTATAGATGGGGGCTCTGGGGCCAACGTCCTGACTTTC,CASSIDGGSGANVLTF
NA,TRBJ1-1,NA,TRBV20-1,TGCAGTGCCAGAGGGGGGGGGACTGAAGCTTTCTTT,CSARGGGTEAFF
few,TRBJ1-5,NA,TRBV7-3,TGTGCCACCGGGATGCCCCAGCATTTT,CATGMPQHF
many,TRBJ1-1,NA,TRBV3-1,TGTGCCAGCAGCCTCCTTTCGGGGCACGAAGCTTTCTTT,CASSLLSGHEAFF
NA,TRBJ2-7,NA,TRBV7-8,TGTGCCAGCAGCTTCCGGGCTGTGGACTACGAGCAGTACTTC,CASSFRAVDYEQYF
NA,TRBJ1-2,TRBD1,TRBV9,TGTGCCAGCAGCGTCTCCGGGACAGGGGGAGGCTACACCTTC,CASSVSGTGGGYTF
NA,TRBJ2-3,TRBD1,TRBV7-9,TGTGCCAGCAGCTTAGCAGGGACAGGAGGAGGAGATACGCAGTATTTT,CASSLAGTGGGDTQYF
few,TRBJ1-1,NA,TRBV20-1,TGCAGTGCTAGACAGTACACTGAAGCTTTCTTT,CSARQYTEAFF
few,TRBJ2-7,NA,TRBV7-7,TGTGCCAGCAGCTGGGCTTCGGGACTGGCTTACGAGCAGTACTTC,CASSWASGLAYEQYF
many,TRBJ2-7,TRBD1,TRBV28,TGTGCCAGCAATTCCGTTCCGGACAGGGCCTACGAGCAGTACTTC,CASNSVPDRAYEQYF
NA,TRBJ2-6,NA,TRBV7-6,TGTGCCAGCAGCTTGCAGGCTGGAGCCAACGTCCTGACTTTC,CASSLQAGANVLTF
few,TRBJ1-2,NA,TRBV3-1,TGTGCCAGCAGCCTGCGGGGGGGGAGTTATGGCTACACCTTC,CASSLRGGSYGYTF
many,TRBJ2-1,TRBD2,TRBV6-1,TGTGCCAGCAGTTACGGGACTAGCGGGGTCAATGAGCAGTTCTTC,CASSYGTSGVNEQFF
few,TRBJ2-6,TRBD1,TRBV6-1,TGTGCCAGGTCAGGGGGCCGTGGGGCCAACGTCCTGACTTTC,CARSGGRGANVLTF
NA,TRBJ2-7,TRBD1,TRBV20-1,TGCAGTGCTAGAAACCCGGGACAGGGGGGGGGTGAGCAGTACTTC,CSARNPGQGGGEQYF
NA,TRBJ2-6,NA,TRBV6-1,TGTGCCAGCGACCAGATCTCTGGGGCCAACGTCCTGACTTTC,CASDQISGANVLTF
few,TRBJ2-7,NA,TRBV28,TGTGCCAGCAGTTTCGGGAAAACCTACGAGCAGTACTTC,CASSFGKTYEQYF
many,TRBJ2-3,TRBD2,TRBV2,TGTGCCAGCAGTTCCGAACTAGCGGGAGAGACAGATACGCAGTATTTT,CASSSELAGETDTQYF
NA,TRBJ1-2,NA,TRBV6-2/TRBV6-3,TGTGCCAGCAGTTACTCGGGGGAAGGCGGCTACACCTTC,CASSYSGEGGYTF
NA,TRBJ1-6,NA,TRBV25-1,TGTGCCAGCAGTGAATATCCCATCAGGGAAAGATCGTCACCCCTCCACTTT,CASSEYPIRERSSPLHF
NA,TRBJ2-7,TRBD2,TRBV28,TGTGCCAGCAGTTTATGGGGGGTTGGTAGCGGGAGCAGAAGGACCCCCTACGAGCAGTACTTC,CASSLWGVGSGSRRTPYEQYF
few,TRBJ1-1,NA,TRBV19,TGTGCCAGTAGTACAGTCTCCGGGACACCGAACACTGAAGCTTTCTTT,CASSTVSGTPNTEAFF
few,TRBJ2-7,NA,TRBV4-1,TGCGCCAGCAGCCATGGGGATCCTCGGCCCTACGAGCAGTACTTC,CASSHGDPRPYEQYF
NA,TRBJ2-5,NA,TRBV3-1,TGTGCCAGCAGCCCACGGGGACCCCAAGAGACCCAGTACTTC,CASSPRGPQETQYF
NA,TRBJ1-4,TRBD1,TRBV5-1,TGCGCCAGCAGCTTGAGGGCGCAGGGGGCGCAAACTAATGAAAAACTGTTTTTT,CASSLRAQGAQTNEKLFF
NA,TRBJ2-1,TRBD1,TRBV20-1,TGCAGTGCTAGAGATGTAGACAGGGGGATTTCCGATGAGCAGTTCTTC,CSARDVDRGISDEQFF
many,TRBJ2-4,NA,TRBV11-2,TGTGCCAGCAGCTTAGGGACCGCCTCAAACATTCAGTACTTC,CASSLGTASNIQYF
NA,TRBJ1-6,NA,TRBV19,TGTGCCAGTACCGAATCGACTCAGGGGAATTCACCCCTCCACTTT,CASTESTQGNSPLHF
many,TRBJ2-5,NA,TRBV20-1,TGCACGGCTCGGAGGAGAGAGACCCAGTACTTC,CTARRRETQYF
many,TRBJ2-3,NA,TRBV24-1,TGTGCCACCTCCCTTGGCAGTCGCCGCACAGATACGCAGTATTTT,CATSLGSRRTDTQYF
NA,TRBJ2-1,TRBD2,TRBV28,TGTGCCAGCAGTTTAACTCCTAGCGGGAGTTACAATGAGCGGTTCTTC,CASSLTPSGSYNERFF
many,TRBJ2-5,NA,TRBV20-1,TGCAGTGCCATCCCATCTAGCGTCCTCTCTCCCCAGTACTTC,CSAIPSSVLSPQYF
many,TRBJ2-4,TRBD2,TRBV7-2,TGTGCCAGCAGCGATACTAGCGGGACTGACATTCAGTACTTC,CASSDTSGTDIQYF
many,TRBJ1-1,NA,TRBV6-1,TGTGCCAGCAGTTCCGGGACACATGCTTTCTTT,CASSSGTHAFF
few,TRBJ2-1,TRBD1,TRBV5-1,TGCGCCAGCAGCTTGGGGACAGGGAATCCCTTTTTCAATGAGCAGTTCTTC,CASSLGTGNPFFNEQFF
many,TRBJ2-1,NA,TRBV10-2,TGCGCCAGCAGTCCACTAGGTGGGGCCGCTACTAGCTCCTACAATGAGCAGTTCTTC,CASSPLGGAATSSYNEQFF
few,TRBJ1-4,NA,TRBV5-6,TGTGCCAGCAGCTTTTCAATCGAAAAACTGTTTTTT,CASSFSIEKLFF
NA,TRBJ2-1,NA,TRBV5-8,TGTGCCAGCAGCTTGGGAGCAGGTCCCTACAATGAGCAGTTCTTC,CASSLGAGPYNEQFF
many,TRBJ2-3,TRBD2,TRBV28,TGTGCCAGCAGTTTCGGGGTAGCGGGGAGGGAAGATACGCAGTATTTT,CASSFGVAGREDTQYF
many,TRBJ2-1,NA,TRBV18,TGTGCCAGCGGGGAGACCCTGAATGAGCAGTTCTTC,CASGETLNEQFF
few,TRBJ1-4,NA,TRBV29-1,TGCAGCGTTGGAGGGGCCGATGAAAAACTGTTTTTT,CSVGGADEKLFF
many,TRBJ1-2,NA,TRBV12-3/TRBV12-4,TGTGCCAGCAGTTTCGAGCAGGGGTTGGTTTTTGATGGCTACACCTTC,CASSFEQGLVFDGYTF
NA,TRBJ2-3,NA,TRBV27,TGTGCCAGCTCAATGTGGGGGGCAGATGGCACAGATACGCAGTATTTT,CASSMWGADGTDTQYF
many,TRBJ1-2,TRBD1,TRBV12-3/TRBV12-4,TGTGCCAGCAGTACCGGGACAGCGAAGATAAATGGCTACACCTTC,CASSTGTAKINGYTF
few,TRBJ2-5,TRBD1,TRBV15,TGTGCCACCAGCTACGGGACAGTCCAAGAGACCCAGTACTTC,CATSYGTVQETQYF
many,TRBJ2-1,NA,TRBV11-2,TGTGCCAGCAGTTTGCTCAATGAGCAGTTCTTC,CASSLLNEQFF
many,TRBJ2-7,NA,TRBV6-2/TRBV6-3,TGTGCCAGCCATGGACGGAGGGTCTACGAGCAGTACTTC,CASHGRRVYEQYF
many,TRBJ2-1,NA,TRBV6-2/TRBV6-3,TGTGCCAGCAGTTACTCTGGCTTGTACTATGAGCAGTTCTTC,CASSYSGLYYEQFF
many,TRBJ2-5,NA,TRBV28,TGTGCCAGCAGTTTACCCACAGGTTTAGGGGCGACCCAGTACTTC,CASSLPTGLGATQYF
NA,TRBJ2-1,NA,TRBV19,TGTGCCAGCCAGGACTCGAGCTCCTACAATGAGCAGTTCTTC,CASQDSSSYNEQFF
many,TRBJ2-1,TRBD2,TRBV12-3/TRBV12-4,TGTGCCAGCACCCGTCCTAGCGGGAGAACGAATGAGCAGTTCTTC,CASTRPSGRTNEQFF
many,TRBJ2-7,TRBD1,TRBV28,TGTGCCAGCACCCCGGACAGGGGGCAGTCCTACGAGCAGTACTTC,CASTPDRGQSYEQYF
many,TRBJ2-7,NA,TRBV3-1,TGTGCCAGCAGCCAAGAGTCCGGCGGGGTCGCCCAGCAGTACTTC,CASSQESGGVAQQYF
few,TRBJ2-1,NA,TRBV15,TGTGCCACCAGCAGTTTCTATGAGCAGTTCTTC,CATSSFYEQFF